The 20 T cell receptor beta chains below come from one sample, sequenced in a study of Graves' ophthalmopathy and Graves' hyperthyroidism. CDR3 regions of TCR beta were amplified from RNA transcripts. The library came from an HTBI-primed first-round RT-PCR and a second-round multiplex PCR. TCRdb independently ran MiXCR on the multiplex PCR reads; one entry per CDR3 protein. The table has 500,000 to 600,000 distinct CDR3 sequences, about 35% seen once; the top ten hold about 4.1%. The sequencing sample was made of peripheral blood or thyroid tissue (not recorded which). These receptors all come from an adult man with Graves' hyperthyroidism.

The chain joins TRBV6-4 to TRBJ2-2; D remains unclear. The CDR3 contains 14 residues. Germline V gives CDR1 MRHNA, CDR2 SNTAGT. V lost 5 bases, J lost 5 bases, and 12 bases lay in between. For the CDR3, the DNA is TGTGCCAGCAGTCACTATCGAGGAACCGGGGAGCTGTTTTTT. Translating gives CASSHYRGTGELFF.

This rearrangement joins TRBV5-6 to TRBJ2-5, with D possibly matching TRBD1 (5 bases). There are 14 residues in the CDR3. The germline V gene encodes CDR1 SGHDT and CDR2 YYEEEE. Trimming cost V 3 bases and J 5 bases, with 14 bases left between them. The CDR3: CASSSWGSQETQYF. The DNA of the CDR3 is TGTGCCAGCAGCTCCTGGGGCAGCCAGGAGACCCAGTACTTC. The complete variable domain, with remaining parts taken from reference TRBV5-6 and TRBJ2-5, reads DAGVTQSPTHLIKTRGQQVTLRCSPKSGHDTVSWYQQALGQGPQFIFQYYEEEERQRGNFPDRFSGHQFPNYSSELNVNALLLGDSALYLCASSSWGSQETQYFGPGTRLLVL.

The chain employs TRBV7-3 and TRBJ1-1; TRBD1 agrees at 7 bases. This CDR3 comprises 15 residues. The V segment lost 5 bases and the J segment 1 base; nucleotides outside the gene matches: 7. Germline V gene data show CDR1 as SGHTA and CDR2 as FQGTGA. The CDR3: CASSRTGAQNTEAFF. The CDR3, as DNA: TGTGCCAGCAGCCGTACAGGGGCCCAGAACACTGAAGCTTTCTTT.

There are many counts of this clonotype. The rearrangement joins TRBV10-3 to TRBJ1-1; D remains unclear. The V end was cut by 3 bases, the J end by 4 bases, with 12 bases between. The V gene's germline CDR1 is ENHRY and CDR2 SYGVKD. The CDR3 has 14 residues. The CDR3 DNA sequence: TGTGCCATCAGTGAAGCCCACGGTGGCACTGAAGCTTTCTTT. Protein product: CAISEAHGGTEAFF.

This clonotype was seen many times. This rearrangement joins TRBV5-1 to TRBJ1-5; the D gene is possibly TRBD1 (5 bases). There are 15 residues in the CDR3. Trimming left V 0 bases short and J 3 bases short, with 10 bases between. Germline loops: CDR1 SGHRS, CDR2 YFSETQ. CDR3 loop: CASSLAGGYNQPQHF. The CDR3 DNA follows: TGCGCCAGCAGCTTGGCTGGGGGGTACAATCAGCCCCAGCATTTT.

The J gene is TRBJ1-1, the V gene TRBV27; no reliable D call. The germline gives CDR1 MNHEY, CDR2 SMNVEV (reference sequence). V lost 2 bases and J lost 4, with 17 bases in between. The CDR3 is 16 amino acids. The CDR3 sequence is CASSLLSPREGTEAFF. CDR3 DNA sequence: TGTGCCAGCAGTTTACTAAGCCCTCGGGAGGGCACTGAAGCTTTCTTT.

This clonotype showed up just a few times. This chain links TRBV20-1 with TRBJ2-6; possible D gene TRBD2, 6 bases. This CDR3 comprises 16 residues. V was shortened by 3 bases and J by 1 base, with 13 bases between the two germline ends. Germline V gene lookup returns CDR1 DFQATT and CDR2 SNEGSKA (reference sequence). In nucleotides, the CDR3 is TGCAGTGCTAGTGGTCTAGCGCCTTCTGGGGCCAACGTCCTGACTTTC. Translating gives CSASGLAPSGANVLTF.

In DNA form, the CDR3 reads TGCAGCGTACACAGGACAGGGAGGTACAATGAGCAGTTCTTC. Its protein product is CSVHRTGRYNEQFF. The rearrangement joins TRBV29-1 to TRBJ2-7, with 8 bases aligning to TRBD1. The DNA end lines up better with TRBJ2-1; the J call may be wrong. CDR1 is SQVTM and CDR2 is ANQGSEA in the germline V gene. This CDR3 is 14 amino acids long.

This clonotype appeared many times. V and J are TRBV9 and TRBJ2-7; 7 positions agree with TRBD2. CDR3 length: 15 amino acids. With 2 bases clipped from V and 2 bases from J, the junction kept 7 bases outside the gene matches. The germline gives CDR1 SGDLS, CDR2 YYNGEE. The CDR3 sequence: CASSVSGGGPYEQYF. The CDR3 DNA sequence: TGTGCCAGCAGCGTCTCCGGGGGAGGGCCCTACGAGCAGTACTTC.

The rearrangement uses TRBV2 and TRBJ2-3; D is perhaps TRBD1 (5 bases). Germline CDR1 and CDR2: SNHLY and FYNNEI. Trimming pared 6 bases from V and 0 bases from J, leaving 16 bases between. The CDR3 runs to 16 residues. The CDR3 loop is CASRQVRGPSTDTQYF. The CDR3 DNA follows: TGTGCCAGCAGACAAGTAAGGGGCCCTAGCACAGATACGCAGTATTTT.

This clonotype was observed at least ten times. This chain joins TRBV7-8 and TRBJ2-7, with 8 bases aligning to TRBD1. J lost 3 bases, V lost 1 base, and 5 bases had no gene match. The CDR3 is made up of 15 amino acids. Germline loops: CDR1 SGHVS, CDR2 FQNEAQ. CDR3 in amino acids: CASSLGWTGNYEQYF. The CDR3 nucleotides read TGTGCCAGCAGCTTAGGATGGACAGGGAACTACGAGCAGTACTTC.

This chain links TRBV2 with TRBJ2-3; 14 nucleotides match TRBD2. The CDR3 spans 16 residues. The germline V gene encodes CDR1 SNHLY and CDR2 FYNNEI. The junction had 6 bases not matched to a gene; V was cut back by 6 bases and J by 4 bases. The DNA for the CDR3 is TGTGCCAGCAGCGCCTTGACTAGCGGGGGGGCAGATACGCAGTATTTT. Residues: CASSALTSGGADTQYF.

On this clonotype itself: This could be a read error, since a much larger clone is one nucleotide away. The chain links TRBV7-4 to TRBJ1-1; unclear D gene. Trimming took off 4 bases at V and 3 bases at J, with 12 bases between the two ends. The CDR3 runs 14 residues. Per germline, CDR1 SGHVT and CDR2 SQSDAQ. DNA of the CDR3: TGTGCCAGCAGCTCCCTCTGGACGGACACTGAAGCTTTCTTT. Protein sequence: CASSSLWTDTEAFF.

DNA of the CDR3: TGTGCCAGCAATACCCGGGGAGGCCGCCCCTCGAACACTGAAGCTTTCTTT. As protein: CASNTRGGRPSNTEAFF. The genes are TRBV12-3 or TRBV12-4 and TRBJ1-1; D remains unclear. CDR3 size: 17 residues. Trimming removed 7 bases at V and 1 base at J, with 22 bases between.

As concerns this clonotype: The junction departs from germline at one end; a sequencing error may be responsible. The CDR3 sequence: CASSRGLEQFF. CDR3 nucleotides: TGTGCCAGCAGCCGGGGACTGGAGCAGTTTTTT. V is TRBV5-6 and J is TRBJ2-2; D perhaps matches TRBD2 (6 bases). The germline V gene has CDR1 SGHDT and CDR2 YYEEEE. The CDR3 covers 11 residues.

This clonotype was found many times. The V gene is TRBV9, the J gene TRBJ1-2, with 7 bases matching TRBD1. V lost 3 bases and J lost 4; bases outside the gene matches: 15. Germline lookup yields CDR1 SGDLS and CDR2 YYNGEE. The CDR3 is 17 residues long. CDR3 nucleotides: TGTGCCAGCAGCGCTCTATCGCCAGGGGGGTATGGCTATGGCTACACCTTC. This codes for CASSALSPGGYGYGYTF.

In DNA form, the CDR3 reads TGTGCCAGCAGCTCTAGCGTCGGCACAGATACGCAGTATTTT. It codes for CASSSSVGTDTQYF. The chain combines TRBV7-9 with TRBJ2-3, with D possibly TRBD2 on 6 matching bases. The CDR3 has 14 residues. Germline V gene sequence: CDR1 SEHNR, CDR2 FQNEAQ (reference sequence). Trimming cost V 4 bases and J 1 base, with 9 bases left between them. Using reference TRBV7-9 and TRBJ2-3 for the parts outside the CDR3, the full variable domain is DTGVSQNPRHKITKRGQNVTFRCDPISEHNRLYWYRQTLGQGPEFLTYFQNEAQLEKSRLLSDRFSAERPKGSFSTLEIQRTEQGDSAMYLCASSSSVGTDTQYFGPGTRLTVL.

J is TRBJ2-7 and V is TRBV7-9; 9 bases fit TRBD1. The germline V gene has CDR1 SEHNR and CDR2 FQNEAQ (reference sequence). The J segment lost 1 base and the V segment lost 6 bases, leaving 7 bases of the junction unmatched. CDR3 length: 15 residues. CDR3 region: CASRVGDRESYEQYF. Written as DNA, the CDR3 is TGTGCCAGCAGAGTAGGGGACAGGGAGTCCTACGAGCAGTACTTC.

The chain couples TRBV7-9 to TRBJ1-2; TRBD1 aligns across 9 bases. Germline V gene data show CDR1 as SEHNR and CDR2 as FQNEAQ (reference sequence). The trim removed 3 bases at V and 0 bases at J, leaving 2 bases unmatched. CDR3 size: 15 residues. This chain's CDR3 is CASSFGTGTNYGYTF. The CDR3 DNA follows: TGTGCCAGCAGCTTTGGGACAGGGACTAACTATGGCTACACCTTC.

The chain links TRBV5-1 to TRBJ1-1; TRBD1 matches at 7 bases. CDR1 is SGHRS and CDR2 is YFSETQ in the germline V gene. This CDR3 comprises 15 residues. Losses at the gene ends were 3 bases for V and 5 bases for J; bases not matched to a gene: 10. CDR3: CASSSLNRGITEAFF. DNA for the CDR3: TGCGCCAGCAGCTCCCTGAACAGGGGAATAACTGAAGCTTTCTTT.